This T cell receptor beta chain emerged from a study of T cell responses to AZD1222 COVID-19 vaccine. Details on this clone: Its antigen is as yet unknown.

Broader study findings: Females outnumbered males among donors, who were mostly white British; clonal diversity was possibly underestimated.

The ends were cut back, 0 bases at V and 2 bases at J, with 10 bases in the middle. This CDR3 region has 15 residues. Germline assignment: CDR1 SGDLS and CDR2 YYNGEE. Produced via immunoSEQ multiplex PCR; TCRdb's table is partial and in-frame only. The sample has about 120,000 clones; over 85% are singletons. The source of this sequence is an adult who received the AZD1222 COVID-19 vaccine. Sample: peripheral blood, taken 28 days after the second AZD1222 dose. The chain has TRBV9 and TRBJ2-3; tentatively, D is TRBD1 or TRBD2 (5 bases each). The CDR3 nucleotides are TGTGCCAGCAGCGTAGTCGGGGCATACACAGATACGCAGTATTTT. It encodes CASSVVGAYTDTQYF.